These T cell receptor beta chains were read from a single sample in a study of blood T cell repertoires in COVID-19. Repertoires were generated with immunoSEQ multiplex PCR, while TCRdb's copy carries only in-frame clones and drops some. The sample lists more than 150,000 clones; around 87% were seen once. Sequenced material: peripheral blood. Receptor source: a woman between 40 and 50 years old with acute or convalescent COVID-19. Both conserved end residues are part of each CDR3. D genes are given only for firm matches. Not every row has a clone size; where given, it reads once, few, many or a size class.

TRBJ1-6 . . TRBV4-2 TGTGCCAGCAGCCAAGGTTTACTCCGGGACTCCTATAATTCACCCCTCCACTTT CASSQGLLRDSYNSPLHF
TRBJ2-3 . TRBD2 TRBV3-1/TRBV3-2 TGTGCCAGCAGCCAAGGAGTTAGCGGGGGGGCTGATACGCAGTATTTT CASSQGVSGGADTQYF
TRBJ2-3 . . TRBV13 TGTGCCAGCAGCCACCTCGTGAGGCATACGCAGTATTTT CASSHLVRHTQYF
TRBJ1-1 . TRBD1 TRBV27 TGTGCCAGCAGTTTATCGAACCCGACAGGGTACTTATATCGCACTGAAGCTTTCTTT CASSLSNPTGYLYRTEAFF
TRBJ2-7 . . TRBV6-5 TGTGCCAGCAGTTACTCGGGTGGCGGGGTACGAAACGAGCAGTACTTC CASSYSGGGVRNEQYF
TRBJ2-3 . . TRBV19 TGTGCCAGTAGTTCGGGAGGACAGTCAAATACGCAGTATTTT CASSSGGQSNTQYF
TRBJ2-5 . TRBD1 TRBV5-1 TGCGCCAGCAGCAGGGGACAGACCTTTAAAGAGACCCAGTACTTC CASSRGQTFKETQYF
TRBJ1-6 once TRBD1 TRBV9 TGTGCCAGCAGCGTAGGGACAGGGAATTCACCCCTCCACTTT CASSVGTGNSPLHF
TRBJ2-1 . . TRBV4-1 TGCGCCAGCAGCCAAGAATCAGCGGGCCGGGGTTACAATGAGCAGTTCTTC CASSQESAGRGYNEQFF
TRBJ2-7 . . TRBV12-3/TRBV12-4 TGTGCCAGCAGGAGGACAGAAAACTACGAGCAGTACTTC CASRRTENYEQYF
TRBJ2-1 . . TRBV11-3 TGTGCCAGCAGCTTAGGGGGGCCAAACAATGAGCAGTTCTTC CASSLGGPNNEQFF
TRBJ2-2 . . TRBV13 TGTGCCAGCAGCTTAAGTCAGACTAGCACCGGGGAGCTGTTTTTT CASSLSQTSTGELFF
TRBJ2-1 once TRBD2 TRBV29-1 TGCAGCGTTGCCCCTAGCGGGAGTTGGAATGAGCAGTTCTTC CSVAPSGSWNEQFF
TRBJ2-7 . TRBD2 TRBV5-1 TGCGCCAGCCACACTAGCGGGTCCTACGAGCAGTACTTC CASHTSGSYEQYF
TRBJ2-5 . . TRBV5-6 TGTGCCAGCAGCCTAAAACGTGACGGGATCCAAGAGACCCAGTACTTC CASSLKRDGIQETQYF
TRBJ2-7 . . TRBV15 TGTGCCACCAGCAGAGATGGAGGAGGGTTTAGCGAGCAGTACTTC CATSRDGGGFSEQYF
TRBJ1-1 . . TRBV11-2 TGTGCCAGCAGCTTAGATGGACTCATGAACACTGAAGCTTTCTTT CASSLDGLMNTEAFF
TRBJ1-1 . . TRBV7-2 TGTGCCAGCAGCTTGGGACAGAACACTGAAGCTTTCTTT CASSLGQNTEAFF
TRBJ2-2 . TRBD2 TRBV2 TGTGCCAGCAGAGGGACTCGCGGGGGGGGCACGTCATCGGAAACGAGCACCGGGGAGCTGTTTTTT CASRGTRGGGTSSETSTGELFF
TRBJ2-5 . TRBD2 TRBV7-6 TGTGCCAGCAGCTTAGCCCGGACTAGTAGAGAGACCCAGTACTTC CASSLARTSRETQYF
TRBJ2-7 . TRBD1 TRBV11-3 TGTGCCAGCAGCTTAGATGGGACAGGGGTCTCCTACGAGCAGTACTTC CASSLDGTGVSYEQYF
TRBJ1-2 . . TRBV11-2 TGTGCCAGCAGCGCTATTACGGGGGGTCGGAAAATCTATGGCTACACCTTC CASSAITGGRKIYGYTF
TRBJ1-6 . . TRBV30 TGTGCCTGGAGGGCAACAGGGACTAATTCACCCCTCCACTTT CAWRATGTNSPLHF
TRBJ1-1 . TRBD1 TRBV7-3 TGTGCCAGCAGCCCGACAGGGTGGGACACTGAAGCTTTCTTT CASSPTGWDTEAFF
TRBJ2-4 . . TRBV28 TGTGCCAGCGGGGACATAATTCTAGCCAAAAACATTCAGTACTTC CASGDIILAKNIQYF
TRBJ1-2 . . TRBV11-3 TGTGCCAGCAGCGTATCCGGTGACTATGGCTACACCTTC CASSVSGDYGYTF
TRBJ2-1 . . TRBV6-5 TGTGCCAGCAGTTACGGGTTAGCGGACAATGAGCAGTTCTTC CASSYGLADNEQFF
TRBJ2-1 . TRBD1 TRBV9 TGTGCCAGCAGCTTCCAACAGGGGGGCGATGAGCAGTTCTTC CASSFQQGGDEQFF
TRBJ1-4 . . TRBV12-3/TRBV12-4 TGTGCCAGCAGCGGACAGTTCGAAAAACTGTTTTTT CASSGQFEKLFF
TRBJ2-5 . TRBD1 TRBV27 TGTGCCAGCAGTCCGGGGACAGGGGGAGAGACCCAGTACTTC CASSPGTGGETQYF
TRBJ1-5 few . TRBV12-5 TGTGCTAGTGGTTTCGAGTGGGTCGGGATTCAGCCCCAGCATTTT CASGFEWVGIQPQHF
TRBJ2-2 . TRBD2 TRBV7-3 TGTGCCAGCAGCCGGACTAGCGGGAGGCCCGGGGAGCTGTTTTTT CASSRTSGRPGELFF
TRBJ2-3 . TRBD2 TRBV19 TGTGCCACAAGTCGGACTAGCGGAGGGATCGGCACAGATACGCAGTATTTT CATSRTSGGIGTDTQYF
TRBJ1-4 . . TRBV6-1 TGTGCCAGCAGTGAAGCGGGCAGGGTTGCTGCTAAACTGTTTTTT CASSEAGRVAAKLFF
TRBJ1-3 . . TRBV15 TGTGCCACCAGCAGAGATAGGGGAGGTATGGGGCTTTCTGGAAACACCATATATTTT CATSRDRGGMGLSGNTIYF
TRBJ2-7 once TRBD2 TRBV11-2 TGTGCCAGCAGCTCAGCGGGAGGAGGGGCCTACGAGCAGTACTTC CASSSAGGGAYEQYF
TRBJ1-1 . . TRBV29-1 TGCAGCGTTGAACTTCCGGGACATTCATACCATGAGTCACCTCCTGAAGCTTTCTTT CSVELPGHSYHESPPEAFF
TRBJ2-7 . TRBD1 TRBV11-2 TGTGCCAGCAGCGAAGCCACGGGGCCACAGGGGAATTACGAGCAGTACTTC CASSEATGPQGNYEQYF
TRBJ2-2 . . TRBV7-9 TGTGCCAGCAGCTTAGGGCCGATCTCTAGGCCCGGGGAGCTGTTTTTT CASSLGPISRPGELFF
TRBJ1-2 . . TRBV7-9 TGTGCCAGCAGCCCGCGTACCCCCCGACAGAGAAAATATGGCTACACCTTC CASSPRTPRQRKYGYTF
TRBJ1-1 . . TRBV10-1 TGCGCCAGAACAAATCAGGGTAGCACTGAAGCTTTCTTT CARTNQGSTEAFF
TRBJ2-5 . TRBD1 TRBV15 TGTGCCACCAGCAGGGACAGGCTGCAAGAGACCCAGTACTTC CATSRDRLQETQYF
TRBJ1-6 few TRBD1 TRBV5-6 TGTGCCAGCAGCCCGACAGGGGAGGTTTCACCCCTCCACTTT CASSPTGEVSPLHF
TRBJ1-1 few TRBD1 TRBV2 TGTGCCAGCACTCAGGGGGAGAACACTGAAGCTTTCTTT CASTQGENTEAFF
TRBJ2-3 . TRBD1 TRBV4-1 TGCGCCAGCAGAGGGCCGGGACAGGGTCATCCAGATACGCAGTATTTT CASRGPGQGHPDTQYF
TRBJ2-3 . TRBD2 TRBV7-2 TGTGCCAGCAGCTTAGCCCCCTCTAGCGGGGGGGTTCGCACAGATACGCAGTATTTT CASSLAPSSGGVRTDTQYF
TRBJ1-1 few . TRBV7-9 TGTGCCAGCAGCCCTAGTCTGTTACAAAAGAACACTGAAGCTTTCTTT CASSPSLLQKNTEAFF
TRBJ1-4 . . TRBV7-9 TGTGCCAGCAGCTTGTCTCAGGGGCTCGGAAAACTGTTTTTT CASSLSQGLGKLFF
TRBJ2-1 . . TRBV11-2 TGTGCCAGCAGCCTTGGGGATACAGGATGGAATGAGCAGTTCTTC CASSLGDTGWNEQFF
TRBJ1-2 . . TRBV9 TGTGCCAGCAGCCCCTCGGACAGCCTCTGGCCAGTTGGCTACACCTTC CASSPSDSLWPVGYTF
TRBJ2-3 once . TRBV6-5 TGTGCCAGCAGTTATGGCAGAGGGCCAGATACGCAGTATTTT CASSYGRGPDTQYF
TRBJ2-3 . . TRBV2 TGTGCCAGCACCCCCGCAGATACGCAGTATTTT CASTPADTQYF
TRBJ2-3 once . TRBV4-2 TGTGCCAGCAGCCAATCCCAAAGGGGTAGCGGCAGCACAGATACGCAGTATTTT CASSQSQRGSGSTDTQYF
TRBJ2-7 . TRBD2 TRBV7-3 TGTGCCAGCAGCTTCGGGCTAGCGGGGGACTACGAGCAGTACTTC CASSFGLAGDYEQYF
TRBJ1-5 . TRBD1 TRBV28 TGTGCCAGCAAACTCTTTAGGACAGGGGGTAGCAATCAGCCCCAGCATTTT CASKLFRTGGSNQPQHF
TRBJ2-1 once . TRBV28 TGTGCCAGCAGTCTCCCTTTTGGGAGCTCCTACAATGAGCAGTTCTTC CASSLPFGSSYNEQFF
TRBJ1-2 . TRBD1 TRBV9 TGTGCCAGCAGCGTAGGGACAGGGTCGAGTGGCTATGGCTACACCTTC CASSVGTGSSGYGYTF
TRBJ2-2 . . TRBV7-9 TGTGCCAGCAGCTTTCGCAGGATGGACACCGGGGAGCTGTTTTTT CASSFRRMDTGELFF
TRBJ2-2 . . TRBV19 TGTGCCAGTAGTACGCCGGGACTTAATACCGGGGAGCTGTTTTTT CASSTPGLNTGELFF